Listed here are 9 T cell receptor beta chains from one sample, sequenced in a study of siplizumab effects on memory and regulatory T cells. Sequencing was performed with immunoSEQ multiplex PCR; in TCRdb, only in-frame clones are kept and a portion is missing. The sample lists around 65,000 clones; approximately 79% were seen once. The sequenced sample was memory CD4+ T cells sorted from blood. The receptor source for this set is a human donor in good health.

The rearrangement joins TRBV10-3 to TRBJ1-1; 10 nucleotides align to TRBD1. The germline V gene has CDR1 ENHRY and CDR2 SYGVKD. With V trimmed by 4 bases and J by 3 bases, 8 bases remained unmatched. The CDR3 runs 16 residues. The CDR3 DNA follows: TGTGCCATCAGTGCAAGTTCCGGGACAGGGGACACTGAAGCTTTCTTT. This sequence encodes CAISASSGTGDTEAFF.

The J gene is TRBJ1-2, the V gene TRBV30; D call uncertain. V dropped 0 bases and J dropped 3 bases, with 8 bases sitting between them. CDR1 and CDR2 from the germline V gene are GTSNPN and SVGIG (reference sequence). This CDR3 has 13 residues. The CDR3 DNA reads TGTGCCTGGAGTGTAGAGGGCTACTATGGCTACACCTTC. As protein: CAWSVEGYYGYTF.

The genes are TRBV25-1 and TRBJ2-1; no clear D gene. The CDR3 is 17 amino acids. V lost 2 bases and J lost 0, with 14 bases in between. In germline, CDR1 is MGHDK, CDR2 SYGVNS. The CDR3 sequence is CASSEGAIYSSYNEQFF. The CDR3 nucleotides are TGTGCCAGCAGTGAAGGCGCCATCTACAGCTCCTACAATGAGCAGTTCTTC.

CDR3: CSVAGVGGSSYNEQFF. In nucleotides, the CDR3 is TGCAGCGTCGCCGGGGTCGGGGGAAGCTCCTACAATGAGCAGTTCTTC. The chain employs TRBV29-1 and TRBJ2-1; a weak D match, TRBD2 (6 bases). Germline assignment: CDR1 SQVTM and CDR2 ANQGSEA. The CDR3 covers 16 residues. V gave up 6 bases and J gave up 0 bases, with 18 bases separating them.

This clone was seen a handful of times. The chain joins TRBV18 to TRBJ1-5; D remains unclear. V was clipped by 4 bases and J by 1 base, with 8 bases between them. The CDR3 runs 14 residues. Germline CDR1 reads KGHSH; CDR2 reads LQKENI. The CDR3: CASSLGLSNQPQHF. DNA for the CDR3: TGTGCCAGCTCACTAGGTCTGAGCAATCAGCCCCAGCATTTT. Complete variable domain (other parts from reference TRBV18 and TRBJ1-5): NAGVMQNPRHLVRRRGQEARLRCSPMKGHSHVYWYRQLPEEGLKFMVYLQKENIIDESGMPKERFSAEFPKEGPSILRIQQVVRGDSAAYFCASSLGLSNQPQHFGDGTRLSIL.

The chain is built from TRBV7-2 and TRBJ1-3, with TRBD1 identical over 8 bases. Germline V CDR1 and CDR2: SGHTA, FQGNSA. The CDR3 consists of 15 residues. V lost 3 bases and J lost 4; bases outside the gene matches: 5. The CDR3 is CASSFLDRGGNTIYF. The CDR3 region has the DNA TGTGCCAGCAGCTTCCTCGACAGGGGAGGAAACACCATATATTTT.

The chain combines TRBV4-2 with TRBJ2-5; D perhaps matches TRBD2 (5 bases). Looked up from germline, CDR1 is LGHNA and CDR2 is YNFKEQ. Trimming took off 4 bases at V and 7 bases at J, with 16 bases between the two ends. This CDR3 has 14 amino acids. The CDR3 region has the DNA TGTGCCAGCAGCCGTGACTCGGAGGTGGGGACCCAGTACTTC. It yields the protein CASSRDSEVGTQYF.

The V gene is TRBV19, the J gene TRBJ2-2; 11 bases map to TRBD1. The V and J ends lost 2 bases and 5 bases, in that order; junction bases with no gene match: 7. Germline V gene lookup returns CDR1 LNHDA and CDR2 SQIVND (reference sequence). This CDR3 has 17 residues. The CDR3 spells CASSISRTGGMTGELFF. In nucleotides, the CDR3 is TGTGCCAGTAGTATAAGTAGGACAGGGGGCATGACCGGGGAGCTGTTTTTT.

The rearrangement uses TRBV28 and TRBJ1-2; D unclear. CDR3 length: 13 amino acids. Germline CDR1 reads MDHEN; CDR2 reads SYDVKM. V dropped 2 bases and J dropped 8 bases, with 12 bases sitting between them. This CDR3 reads CASSLGRGRGYTF. DNA of the CDR3: TGTGCCAGCAGTTTAGGGCGGGGAAGGGGCTACACCTTC.